This entry features one T cell receptor beta chain sequence. This CDR3 region has 15 residues. Germline values: CDR1 MDHEN, CDR2 SYDVKM. V lost 8 bases, J lost 11 bases, and 25 bases lay in between. The sample belongs to a study of blood T cell repertoires in COVID-19. Study processing details: Amplification with reference gene primers provided the estimates of nucleated cell counts. Generated by immunoSEQ multiplex PCR, the TCRdb table keeps only in-frame clones and is missing some. For V, J and clone size, that table is used; D and trimming come from the DNA. The data contain about 43,000 clones, just under 90% of them singletons.

The TCR originated in a man aged 40-55 years with COVID-19, enrolled during active disease. The sample comprised peripheral blood. The chain uses TRBV28 and TRBJ1-5; a possible D gene is TRBD1 (6 bases). This CDR3 reads CASGGGGRGVFSQHF. The CDR3 nucleotides read TGTGCCAGCGGGGGCGGGGGACGCGGTGTGTTCTCCCAGCATTTT.